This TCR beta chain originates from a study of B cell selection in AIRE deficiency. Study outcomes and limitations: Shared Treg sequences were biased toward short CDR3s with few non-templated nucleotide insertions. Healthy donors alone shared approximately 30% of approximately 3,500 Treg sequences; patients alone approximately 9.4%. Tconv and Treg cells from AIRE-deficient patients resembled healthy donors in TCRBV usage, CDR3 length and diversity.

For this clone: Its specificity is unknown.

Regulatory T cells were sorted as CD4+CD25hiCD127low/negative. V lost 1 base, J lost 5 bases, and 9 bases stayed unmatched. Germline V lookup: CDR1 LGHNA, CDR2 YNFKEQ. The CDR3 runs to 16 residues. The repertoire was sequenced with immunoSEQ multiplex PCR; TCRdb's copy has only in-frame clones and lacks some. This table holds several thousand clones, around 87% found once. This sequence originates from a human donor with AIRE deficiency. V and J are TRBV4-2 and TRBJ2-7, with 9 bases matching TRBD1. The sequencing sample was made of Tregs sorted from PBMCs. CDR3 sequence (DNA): TGTGCCAGCAGCCAAGTCGGTGGAACAGGGGGCCACGAGCAGTACTTC. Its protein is CASSQVGGTGGHEQYF.